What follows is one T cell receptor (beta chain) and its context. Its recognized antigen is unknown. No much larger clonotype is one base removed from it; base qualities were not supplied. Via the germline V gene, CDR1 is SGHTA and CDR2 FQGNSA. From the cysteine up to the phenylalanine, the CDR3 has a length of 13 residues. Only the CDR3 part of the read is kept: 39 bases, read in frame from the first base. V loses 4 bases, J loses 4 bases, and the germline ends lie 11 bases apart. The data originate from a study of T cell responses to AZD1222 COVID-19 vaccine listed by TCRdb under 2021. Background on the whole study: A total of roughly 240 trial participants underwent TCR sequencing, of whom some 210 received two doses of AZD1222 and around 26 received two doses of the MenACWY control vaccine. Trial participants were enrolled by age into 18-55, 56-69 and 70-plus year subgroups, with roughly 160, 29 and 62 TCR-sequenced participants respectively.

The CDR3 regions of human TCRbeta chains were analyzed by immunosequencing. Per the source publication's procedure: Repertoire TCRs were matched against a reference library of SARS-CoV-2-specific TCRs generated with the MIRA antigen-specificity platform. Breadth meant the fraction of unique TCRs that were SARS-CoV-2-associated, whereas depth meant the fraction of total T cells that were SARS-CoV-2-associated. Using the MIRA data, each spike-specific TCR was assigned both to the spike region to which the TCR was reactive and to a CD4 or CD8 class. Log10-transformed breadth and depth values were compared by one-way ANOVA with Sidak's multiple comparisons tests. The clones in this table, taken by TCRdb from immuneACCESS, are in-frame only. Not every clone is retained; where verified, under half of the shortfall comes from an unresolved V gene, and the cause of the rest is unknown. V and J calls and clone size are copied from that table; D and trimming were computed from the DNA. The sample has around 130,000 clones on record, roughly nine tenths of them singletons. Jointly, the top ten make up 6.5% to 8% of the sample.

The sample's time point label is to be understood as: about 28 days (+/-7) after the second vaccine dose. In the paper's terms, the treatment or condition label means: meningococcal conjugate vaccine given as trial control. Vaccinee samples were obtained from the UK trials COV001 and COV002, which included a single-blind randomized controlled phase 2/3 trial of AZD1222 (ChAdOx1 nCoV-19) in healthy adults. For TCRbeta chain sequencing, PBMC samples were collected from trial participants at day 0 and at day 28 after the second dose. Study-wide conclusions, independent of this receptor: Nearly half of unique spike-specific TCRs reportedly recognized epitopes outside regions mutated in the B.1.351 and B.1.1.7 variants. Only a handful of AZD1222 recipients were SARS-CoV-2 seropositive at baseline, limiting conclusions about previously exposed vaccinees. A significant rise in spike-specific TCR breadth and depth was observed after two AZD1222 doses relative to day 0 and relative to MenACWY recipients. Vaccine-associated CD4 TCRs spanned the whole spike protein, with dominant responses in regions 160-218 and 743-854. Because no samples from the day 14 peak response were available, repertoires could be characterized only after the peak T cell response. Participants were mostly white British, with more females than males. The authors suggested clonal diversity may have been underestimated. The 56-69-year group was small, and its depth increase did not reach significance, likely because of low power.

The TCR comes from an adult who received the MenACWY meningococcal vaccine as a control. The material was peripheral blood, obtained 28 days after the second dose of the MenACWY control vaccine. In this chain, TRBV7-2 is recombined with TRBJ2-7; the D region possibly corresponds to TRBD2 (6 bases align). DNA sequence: TGTGCCAGCAGCTCCCGGAGGGGATACGAGCAGTACTTC. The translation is CASSSRRGYEQYF.